This T cell receptor beta chain originates from a study of OX40 agonist ivuxolimab in advanced cancers. Context from the whole study: Ivuxolimab, which targeted the costimulatory receptor OX40 (CD134), was an agonistic, fully human IgG2 monoclonal antibody. The monotherapy dose-escalation portion (N ≈ 56 patients) of the phase I ivuxolimab trial is reported in the paper. The dose-escalation cohort was approximately 83% male with a mean age of about 60 years, ranging from roughly 20 to 80. The point of sequencing TCRbeta in the periphery was to test whether ivuxolimab changed TCR sequence diversity and drove clonal T-cell expansion. Of the approximately 54 patients in dose escalation, approximately 20 had hepatocellular carcinoma, around 15 had melanoma, 9 had renal cell carcinoma and 9 had head and neck cancer. Partial responses occurred in three dose-escalation patients, of whom one had hepatocellular carcinoma and two had cutaneous melanoma. Intravenous ivuxolimab was administered to patients every 2 weeks at six dose levels: 0.01, 0.1, 0.3, 1.5, 3 and 10 mg/kg. Prior anti-PD-1, anti-PD-L1 or anti-CTLA-4 therapy was permitted, and checkpoint inhibitors had been received by more than 35% of dose-escalation patients.

General findings and caveats noted by the study authors: The antigen specificity of the peripheral T cells that underwent clonal expansion was not determined. In partial responders in the 0.1-3.0 mg/kg groups, normalized peripheral clonal expansion was found to be among the lowest, especially among CD8+ T cells. Low levels of normalized T-cell clonal expansion were also shown by some nonresponding patients. After ivuxolimab, CD8+ T cells had more expanded clones than CD4+ T cells on average. At doses from 0.1 to 3.0 mg/kg, clonal expansion was seen in both CD4+ and CD8+ blood T cells between baseline and week 6.

Counted from cysteine to phenylalanine, this CDR3 has 18 amino acids. Only CDR3 DNA is held: 54 bases, read in frame from base 1. Cut back by 1 base and 1 base, the V and J ends lie 17 bases apart. Per the germline V gene, SGHVS is the CDR1 and FQNEAQ is the CDR2. The trial excluded patients who had a history of autoimmune disease or were on systemic immunosuppression. Peripheral blood for TCR sequencing was collected from all dose cohorts at baseline, on cycle 4 day 1, and on cycle 7 day 1. The samples were taken from a phase I, first-in-human, multicenter, open-label dose-escalation trial of ivuxolimab. Adults with locally advanced or metastatic melanoma, renal cell, hepatocellular, or head and neck squamous cell carcinoma were enrolled in the trial. Before TCR sequencing, CD4+ T cells and CD8+ T cells from peripheral blood were sorted into separate populations. Genomic DNA was isolated from the sorted cells so that the TCRbeta CDR3 region could be sequenced. The immunoSEQ Assay was used to sequence the TCRbeta CDR3 regions. TCRdb carries this immuneACCESS record with in-frame sequences only. Its versions omit some clonotypes, under half of them owing to an unresolved V gene in the studies checked, with the rest unexplained. For this sample the table gives approximately 82,000 clones, of which more than 75% were detected only once. Jointly, the top ten make up 0.45% to 0.7% of the sample.

Comments on this clone: This receptor's antigen is unknown. Base-call qualities are not available, and no considerably larger clone is one nucleotide away.

This clonotype was obtained from an adult with an advanced solid tumor such as melanoma, head and neck, liver or kidney cancer. The chain joins TRBV7-8 to TRBJ1-3, with the D segment identity uncertain. This material consisted of CD4+ or CD8+ T cells sorted from blood, taken in a trial of the OX40 agonist ivuxolimab. The nucleotide sequence is given as TGTGCCAGCAGCTTAGGGGTATCCGGGTTTAGTTCTGGAAACACCATATATTTT. Its translation is CASSLGVSGFSSGNTIYF.